This TCR beta chain was captured by sequencing in a study of vaccination effects on CD4 cells after COVID-19. Across the study: Participants were given two doses of BNT162b2 or mRNA-1273 vaccine.

The study, taken as a whole, reports: Limitations: small convalescent group and missing early post-infection timepoints. Convalescent patients' post-vaccine spike repertoire was mostly distinct vaccine-induced clones.

In regard to this clone: Its cognate antigen is unknown.

ViraFEST assay sequencing came after antigen-specific CD4+ T cells were expanded with viral peptide pools. Researchers isolated CD4+ T cells once roughly nine days of culture had elapsed. The infection with SARS-CoV-2 (confirmed by PCR) occurred in this person between March and December 2020. A density of about 2 million PBMC per well was used; these cells were cultured with approximately 10 IU/ml IL-2 and roughly 9.2 ug/ml peptides. Sequenced by immunoSEQ multiplex PCR; TCRdb stores in-frame clones only, minus some. The data show approximately 37,000 clones, with 73% seen just once and 30% to 40% held by the top ten. The origin of this receptor is a human donor who had a prior SARS-CoV-2 infection. The sample consisted of CD4+ T cells from PBMCs cultured with a peptide pool, taken before COVID-19 vaccination.

This CDR3 is CASSLVDRPGNEQYF. CDR3 nucleotide sequence: TGTGCCAGCAGCTTGGTGGACAGGCCAGGGAACGAGCAGTACTTC. The chain couples TRBV7-6 to TRBJ2-7, with 7 bases aligning to TRBD1. The CDR3 is made up of 15 amino acids. Looked up from germline, CDR1 is SGHVS and CDR2 is FNYEAQ. V shed 3 bases and J 5 bases; nucleotides not matched to a gene: 10.